This TCR beta chain originates from a study of T cell responses to AZD1222 COVID-19 vaccine. General study findings and limits: With dominance at 160-218 and 743-854, vaccine-associated CD4 TCRs spanned spike. Clonal diversity was possibly underestimated, and white British individuals and females predominated among donors. After the peak T cell response, and only then, were repertoires sampled.

Concerning this clone itself: The antigen is not known.

Method: immunoSEQ multiplex PCR; TCRdb's copy keeps in-frame clones and lacks some. The sample lists 140,000 to 150,000 clones, over 90% occurring once. This CDR3 has 15 amino acids. After removal of 3 bases from V and 8 bases from J, the junction contained 7 bases not matched to a gene. Germline V gives CDR1 PRHDT, CDR2 FYEKMQ (reference sequence). The source was peripheral blood, collected on day 0 of AZD1222 vaccination. The chain has TRBV13 and TRBJ1-1; TRBD1 agrees at 12 bases. The receptor comes from an adult in good health. CDR3 in DNA: TGTGCCAGCAGCTTGGGACAGGGGGCGCAGGCCGAAGCTTTCTTT. This gives the protein CASSLGQGAQAEAFF.